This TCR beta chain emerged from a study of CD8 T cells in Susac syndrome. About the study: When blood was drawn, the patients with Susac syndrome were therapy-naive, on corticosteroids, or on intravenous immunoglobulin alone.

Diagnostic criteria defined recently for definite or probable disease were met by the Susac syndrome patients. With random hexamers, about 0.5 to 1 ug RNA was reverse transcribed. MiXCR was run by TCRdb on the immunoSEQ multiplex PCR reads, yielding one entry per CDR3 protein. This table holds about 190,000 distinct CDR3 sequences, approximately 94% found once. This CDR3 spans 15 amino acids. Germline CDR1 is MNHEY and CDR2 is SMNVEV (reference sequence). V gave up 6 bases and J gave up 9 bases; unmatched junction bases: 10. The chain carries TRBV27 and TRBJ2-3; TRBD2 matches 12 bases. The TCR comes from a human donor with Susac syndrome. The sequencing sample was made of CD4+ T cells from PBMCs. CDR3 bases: TGTGCCAGCAGCCGAACTAGCGGGGGGTCCCTCACGCAGTATTTT. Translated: CASSRTSGGSLTQYF.